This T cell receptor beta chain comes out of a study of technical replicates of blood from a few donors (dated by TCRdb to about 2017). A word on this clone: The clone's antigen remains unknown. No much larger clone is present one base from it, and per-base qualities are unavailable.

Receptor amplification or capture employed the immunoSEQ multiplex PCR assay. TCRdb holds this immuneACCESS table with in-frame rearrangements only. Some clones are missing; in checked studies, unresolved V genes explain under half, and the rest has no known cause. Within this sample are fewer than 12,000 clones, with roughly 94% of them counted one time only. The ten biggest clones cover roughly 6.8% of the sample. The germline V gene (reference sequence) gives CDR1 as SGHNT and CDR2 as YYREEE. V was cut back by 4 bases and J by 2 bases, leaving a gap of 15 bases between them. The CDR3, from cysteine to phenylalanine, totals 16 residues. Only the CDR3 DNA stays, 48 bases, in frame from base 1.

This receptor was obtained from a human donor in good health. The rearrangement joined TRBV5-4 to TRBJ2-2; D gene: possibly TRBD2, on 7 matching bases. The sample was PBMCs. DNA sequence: TGTGCCAGCAGCGCCGGGGGGCGCAGTAACACCGGGGAGCTGTTTTTT. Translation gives CASSAGGRSNTGELFF.